This is a list of T cell receptor beta chains from one sample in a study of blood T cell repertoires in COVID-19. Some clones are missing from TCRdb's copy, which holds only in-frame ones; the method was immunoSEQ multiplex PCR. The sample yields roughly 310,000 clones, 90% seen once. Sequenced material: PBMCs or T cells enriched from blood (not recorded which). All receptors come from a man between 60 and 75 years old who had recovered from COVID-19. CDR3s leave out the opening cysteine and the closing phenylalanine or tryptophan. Each record gives: J gene, D gene, clone size, V gene, CDR3 protein. A D gene is named only where the DNA matches it firmly. Not all rows give a size; the values are once, few, many and, for expanded clones, a class.

J: TRBJ2-7; D: TRBD2; size: .; V: TRBV30; CDR3: AWSITSGVTNEQY
J: TRBJ2-5; D: .; size: .; V: TRBV24-1; CDR3: ATPTLFELARKTQY
J: TRBJ1-2; D: TRBD1; size: .; V: TRBV6-1; CDR3: ASSDLQGSGYT
J: TRBJ2-1; D: .; size: .; V: TRBV15; CDR3: ATSRVAGRNEQF
J: TRBJ2-7; D: TRBD2; size: .; V: TRBV4-3; CDR3: ASSQDSGGAYEQY
J: TRBJ2-1; D: .; size: once; V: TRBV15; CDR3: ATSGYKTGNYNEQF
J: TRBJ2-7; D: TRBD2; size: .; V: TRBV10-3; CDR3: ASGLAGGREQY
J: TRBJ1-6; D: .; size: .; V: TRBV4-2; CDR3: ASSSDGKSNSPLH
J: TRBJ1-1; D: .; size: .; V: TRBV6-5; CDR3: ASSSAIGGNTEAF
J: TRBJ2-1; D: .; size: .; V: TRBV9; CDR3: ASSVVVTGYNEQF
J: TRBJ2-5; D: TRBD2; size: .; V: TRBV20-1; CDR3: SASTSLAGVRETQY
J: TRBJ2-5; D: .; size: .; V: TRBV12-3/TRBV12-4; CDR3: ASTPSVSETQY
J: TRBJ1-4; D: TRBD1; size: .; V: TRBV28; CDR3: ASSFEIGTGGQKLF
J: TRBJ2-5; D: TRBD1; size: .; V: TRBV24-1; CDR3: AAGPKRGPCETQY
J: TRBJ1-2; D: TRBD1; size: .; V: TRBV7-3; CDR3: ASSLMGQKDGYT
J: TRBJ2-2; D: TRBD2; size: .; V: TRBV6-5; CDR3: ASSYTSGSTGELF
J: TRBJ1-4; D: .; size: .; V: TRBV4-1; CDR3: ASSLQGFRGNEKLF
J: TRBJ1-1; D: .; size: .; V: TRBV11-2; CDR3: ASSPTGGPRAF
J: TRBJ2-1; D: TRBD2; size: .; V: TRBV4-2; CDR3: ASSQVWAGVSSYNEQF
J: TRBJ1-6; D: TRBD1; size: .; V: TRBV28; CDR3: ASLSGTGVNSPLH
J: TRBJ1-2; D: TRBD1; size: .; V: TRBV7-8; CDR3: ASSLYRLGQGDYGYT
J: TRBJ1-3; D: .; size: .; V: TRBV9; CDR3: ASSPRSFSGNTIY
J: TRBJ1-6; D: .; size: .; V: TRBV5-1; CDR3: ASSPGGGSYNSPLH
J: TRBJ2-7; D: .; size: once; V: TRBV6-6; CDR3: ASTLQGNSYEQY
J: TRBJ1-3; D: .; size: .; V: TRBV6-5; CDR3: ASARTSFSGNTIY
J: TRBJ1-1; D: .; size: .; V: TRBV9; CDR3: ASSVGGFRPQAPEAF
J: TRBJ2-1; D: TRBD2; size: .; V: TRBV10-3; CDR3: AISDSGNSYNEQF
J: TRBJ1-1; D: .; size: .; V: TRBV19; CDR3: ASSPQLDTEAF
J: TRBJ2-7; D: .; size: .; V: TRBV7-9; CDR3: ASSLEAGWSYEQY